Shown below are 11 T cell receptor beta chains from a single sample sequenced in a study of control samples from healthy donors and cancer patients (dated by TCRdb to the early 2020s). The library relied on the immunoSEQ multiplex PCR assay. TCRdb took over this immuneACCESS table, retaining in-frame rearrangements with V and J assigned. Such tables are incomplete; in checked studies, under half of the missing clones stem from an unresolved V gene, and the remainder is unexplained. This sample lists 150,000 to 200,000 clones; 91% were detected once. About 1.6% of the sample belongs to the ten largest clones. Sequenced: blood. The receptors come from a woman aged 25 to 39 in good health.

The chain employs TRBV2 and TRBJ1-5; no reliable D call. The germline V gene has CDR1 SNHLY and CDR2 FYNNEI. The CDR3 loop spans 14 amino acids. The ends were cut back, 4 bases at V and 2 bases at J, with 9 bases in the middle. CDR3 sequence (DNA): TGTGCCAGCAGTGCCGCGTGGGGCAATCAGCCCCAGCATTTT. Translated: CASSAAWGNQPQHF.

The chain uses TRBV15 and TRBJ2-4; D might be TRBD1 or TRBD2, each matching 5 bases. CDR3 length equals 13 residues. Germline CDR1 is LNHNV and CDR2 is YYDKDF (reference sequence). V lost 6 bases and J 1 base, leaving 7 bases between the germline ends. The DNA for the CDR3 is TGTGCCACCAGTGAGGGGGCCAAAAACATTCAGTACTTC. Translated: CATSEGAKNIQYF.

The rearrangement joins TRBV4-3 to TRBJ1-1; D possibly corresponds to TRBD1 (5 bases). Trimming removed 1 base at V and 4 bases at J, with 10 bases between. CDR1 LGHNA and CDR2 YSLEER come from the germline V gene. CDR3 length: 14 residues. CDR3 residues: CASSQGGWGTEAFF. CDR3 bases: TGCGCCAGCAGCCAAGGGGGGTGGGGCACTGAAGCTTTCTTT.

V gene TRBV11-3 combines with J gene TRBJ2-1; 9 nucleotides match TRBD2. V shed 2 bases, J shed 6 bases, and the junction held 8 bases outside the gene matches. The CDR3 loop spans 16 amino acids. Germline V gives CDR1 SGHNT, CDR2 YENEEA. CDR3 sequence (DNA): TGTGCCAGCAGCTTAAGAGGTAGCGGGGGTCGCAATGAGCAGTTCTTC. This sequence encodes CASSLRGSGGRNEQFF.

The chain carries TRBV19 and TRBJ2-3, with 12 bases identical to TRBD1. Germline lookup yields CDR1 LNHDA and CDR2 SQIVND (reference sequence). The J segment lost 1 base and the V segment lost 3 bases, leaving 2 bases of the junction unmatched. This CDR3 contains 16 residues. The CDR3 nucleotides read TGTGCCAGTAGTATGGGACAGGGGGCGGGCACAGATACGCAGTATTTT. Amino acids: CASSMGQGAGTDTQYF.

DNA of the CDR3: TGTGCCAGCAGCTTGGCGGGGTTTAACACCGGGGAGCTGTTTTTT. Translating it yields CASSLAGFNTGELFF. The genes are TRBV5-8 and TRBJ2-2; D possibly corresponds to TRBD2 (5 bases). The CDR3 runs 15 residues. V gave up 0 bases and J gave up 2 bases, with 8 bases separating them. The germline V gene has CDR1 SGHTS and CDR2 YDEGEE.

The V gene is TRBV5-1, the J gene TRBJ2-2, with D maybe TRBD1 (7 bases). This CDR3 spans 14 amino acids. The V and J ends lost 4 bases and 6 bases respectively, with 13 bases between them. Germline values: CDR1 SGHRS, CDR2 YFSETQ. In DNA form, the CDR3 reads TGCGCCAGCAGCCGCGGAGGGGGCTCCGGGGAGCTGTTTTTT. Protein product: CASSRGGGSGELFF. Full variable domain (missing parts from reference TRBV5-1 and TRBJ2-2): KAGVTQTPRYLIKTRGQQVTLSCSPISGHRSVSWYQQTPGQGLQFLFEYFSETQRNKGNFPGRFSGRQFSNSRSEMNVSTLELGDSALYLCASSRGGGSGELFFGEGSRLTVL.

The CDR3 protein is CASSVGREGTEAFF. The CDR3 DNA is TGTGCCAGCAGCGTAGGGCGCGAGGGCACTGAAGCTTTCTTT. The chain uses TRBV9 and TRBJ1-1; D ambiguous. CDR3 length: 14 amino acids. Germline CDR1 and CDR2: SGDLS and YYNGEE. The germline V and J ends were trimmed by 0 bases and 4 bases, with 10 bases remaining between them.

The rearrangement links TRBV21-1 to TRBJ2-7; the table's D call TRBD2 went unverified against the DNA. TRBV21-1 is described as a pseudogene. The CDR3 totals 14 residues. The CDR3 loop is CASSLGLADYEQYF. In DNA form, the CDR3 reads TGTGCCAGCAGCCTCGGACTAGCGGACTACGAGCAGTACTTC.

For this clone: Because the CDR3's place on the DNA is in doubt, the DNA is left out and the CDR3 is given as listed by TCRdb. The V call is TRBV29-1, the J call TRBJ1-1. Looked up from germline, CDR1 is SQVTM and CDR2 is ANQGSEA. The CDR3 spans 12 residues, counting both ends. This CDR3 reads CSVFRGRTEAFF.

J is TRBJ2-2 and V is TRBV27; 10 bases align to TRBD1. J lost 4 bases, V lost 2 bases, and 4 bases had no gene match. CDR1 and CDR2 (germline): MNHEY, SMNVEV (reference sequence). CDR3 length equals 16 residues. In DNA form, the CDR3 reads TGTGCCAGCAGTTTAGACAGGGGGCTGGTCACCGGGGAGCTGTTTTTT. Amino acids: CASSLDRGLVTGELFF.